The 24 T cell receptor beta chains below were found in one sample sequenced in a study of prognosis after radiotherapy for stage I lung cancer. The genomic DNA TCR beta CDR3 region underwent two rounds of multiplex PCR. Primers (each specific to one TRBV or TRBJ gene) were used in first-round PCR. From the multiplex PCR reads, TCRdb called clonotypes with MiXCR, one entry per CDR3 protein. The top ten hold roughly 26% of the sample, which has 13,000 to 15,000 distinct CDR3 sequences, 50% to 65% seen once. Here the sequenced sample was PBMCs, taken before or after stereotactic body radiation therapy (not recorded which). The receptors were gathered from a donor at least 50 years old with non-small cell lung cancer.

This clonotype is medium-sized in the sample. The gene calls are TRBV20-1 and TRBJ1-1; no definite D call. This CDR3 is 15 amino acids long. The germline V gene has CDR1 DFQATT and CDR2 SNEGSKA (reference sequence). V was pared by 0 bases and J by 4 bases, with 15 bases between. The CDR3 region has the DNA TGCAGTGCTAGAGATCAACGGGGAGCCGCCACTGAAGCTTTCTTT. Residues: CSARDQRGAATEAFF.

V usage is TRBV28 and J usage is TRBJ2-7; D is perhaps TRBD2 (6 bases). The V end was cut by 4 bases, the J end by 0 bases, with 7 bases between. Germline values: CDR1 MDHEN, CDR2 SYDVKM. This CDR3 has 13 amino acids. The CDR3 loop reads CASSYGGSYEQYF. CDR3 nucleotides: TGTGCCAGCAGTTACGGGGGCTCCTACGAGCAGTACTTC.

This rearrangement joins TRBV2 to TRBJ2-1; 9 bases align to TRBD2. The germline V gene has CDR1 SNHLY and CDR2 FYNNEI. J was trimmed by 6 bases and V by 6 bases; bases with no gene match: 15. This CDR3 is built from 17 residues. This CDR3 reads CASSPRASGNLGNEQFF. The CDR3 bases are TGTGCCAGCAGCCCTCGGGCTAGCGGGAATTTGGGCAATGAGCAGTTCTTC.

The chain uses TRBV6-1 and TRBJ1-2; the D is unclear. Looked up from germline, CDR1 is MNHNS and CDR2 is SASEGT. V was pared by 6 bases and J by 1 base, with 15 bases between. This CDR3 has 15 amino acids. The CDR3 reads CASREMTLVNYGYTF. The CDR3 DNA reads as TGTGCCAGCAGGGAAATGACACTAGTTAACTATGGCTACACCTTC.

The chain couples TRBV20-1 to TRBJ1-1; D is ambiguous. The CDR3 is 15 residues long. Trimming pared 0 bases from V and 0 bases from J, leaving 11 bases between. Germline CDR1 DFQATT, CDR2 SNEGSKA (reference sequence). The chain's CDR3 is CSARDRYNMNTEAFF. In DNA, the CDR3 is TGCAGTGCTAGAGATAGGTACAACATGAACACTGAAGCTTTCTTT.

Points on this clonotype: Just one base apart from a much larger clone, this may be a read error. The chain uses TRBV6-5 and TRBJ2-3; D is perhaps TRBD1 (6 bases). The CDR3 extends over 14 amino acids. The germline V gene encodes CDR1 MNHEY and CDR2 SVGAGI. The CDR3 spells CASIYGTPRDTQYF. CDR3 sequence (DNA): TGTGCCAGCATTTACGGGACACCGAGGGATACGCAGTATTTT.

The V gene is TRBV24-1, the J gene TRBJ1-2, with D unclear. Trimming stripped 4 bases from V and 4 bases from J, with 9 bases between. Germline CDR1 is KGHDR and CDR2 is SFDVKD. The CDR3 is made up of 13 amino acids. CDR3 nucleotides: TGTGCCACCAGTGAGGGCAGCTTCTATGGCTACACCTTC. Its translation: CATSEGSFYGYTF.

V gene TRBV6-1 combines with J gene TRBJ2-5; the match to TRBD2 covers 10 bases. With V trimmed by 10 bases and J by 5 bases, 7 bases remained unmatched. The CDR3 has 13 amino acids. Germline CDR1 MNHNS, CDR2 SASEGT. Here the CDR3 reads CATASGRGETQYF. For the CDR3, the DNA is TGTGCCACCGCTAGCGGGAGAGGGGAGACCCAGTACTTC.

With regard to this clonotype: A much larger clone differs from this one at a single base, so this may be a read error. The chain joins TRBV12-3 or TRBV12-4 to TRBJ2-5; a weak D match, TRBD1 (6 bases). V was pared by 6 bases and J by 5 bases, with 16 bases between. The CDR3 is 14 residues long. Here the CDR3 DNA reads TGTGCCAGCAGCTATCAGGGGACGGTGGAGACCCAGTACTTC. Residues: CASSYQGTVETQYF.

This clonotype is categorized as medium-sized (0.01 to 0.1%). This rearrangement joins TRBV7-3 to TRBJ2-6; D not certain. CDR3 length equals 16 residues. CDR1 is SGHTA, CDR2 FQGTGA, per germline. V shed 5 bases and J shed 1 base, with 12 bases lying between them. CDR3 region: CASSPKGVSGANVLTF. CDR3 bases: TGTGCCAGCAGCCCGAAGGGTGTGTCTGGGGCCAACGTCCTGACTTTC. Full variable domain (outside the CDR3, taken from reference TRBV7-3 and TRBJ2-6): GAGVSQTPSNKVTEKGKYVELRCDPISGHTALYWYRQSLGQGPEFLIYFQGTGAADDSGLPNDRFFAVRPEGSVSTLKIQRTERGDSAVYLCASSPKGVSGANVLTFGAGSRLTVL.

The chain carries TRBV19 and TRBJ1-2; 9 nucleotides line up with TRBD1. Germline values: CDR1 LNHDA, CDR2 SQIVND (reference sequence). The CDR3 is 12 amino acids. V trimming: 10 bases; J trimming: 8 bases; junction bases outside the gene matches: 8. The CDR3, as DNA: TGTGCCATCCTTGGACAGGGGCACGGCTACACCTTC. Amino acids: CAILGQGHGYTF.

About this clonotype itself: A much more abundant neighbour one base away suggests this may be a read error. The V call is TRBV5-1, the J call TRBJ2-4; D uncertain. V lost 0 bases and J 0 bases, leaving 13 bases between the germline ends. This CDR3 has 17 residues. From germline, CDR1 is SGHRS and CDR2 YFSETQ. The DNA for the CDR3 is TGCGCCAGCAGCTTGGATTACTGGGGTCTAGCCAAAAACATTCAGTACTTC. The encoded protein is CASSLDYWGLAKNIQYF. Using reference TRBV5-1 and TRBJ2-4 for the parts outside the CDR3, the full variable domain is KAGVTQTPRYLIKTRGQQVTLSCSPISGHRSVSWYQQTPGQGLQFLFEYFSETQRNKGNFPGRFSGRQFSNSRSEMNVSTLELGDSALYLCASSLDYWGLAKNIQYFGAGTRLSVL.

The genes are TRBV20-1 and TRBJ2-3, with D uncertain. This CDR3 is 11 amino acids long. CDR1 and CDR2 (germline): DFQATT, SNEGSKA (reference sequence). V shed 6 bases and J shed 0 bases, with 4 bases lying between them. The CDR3 here is CSAESTDTQYF. CDR3 DNA sequence: TGCAGTGCAGAGAGCACAGATACGCAGTATTTT.

The V call is TRBV6-1, the J call TRBJ2-6; possibly TRBD1 for D (5 bases). The CDR3 sequence is 18 residues long. With 4 bases removed from V and 6 bases from J, the gap between germline ends came to 22 bases. Germline-derived CDR1 and CDR2 are MNHNS and SASEGT. CDR3 residues: CASSGMTVLGTVANVLTF. DNA for the CDR3: TGTGCCAGCAGTGGGATGACAGTGTTAGGAACTGTGGCCAACGTCCTGACTTTC.

This clonotype was observed once. A far larger clone is only one base removed, so a read error is likely. This chain uses TRBV6-4 with TRBJ2-3, with unresolved D. CDR3 size: 15 residues. CDR1 and CDR2 (germline): MRHNA, SNTAGT. CDR3 coding DNA: TGTGCCAGCACCCCCAGACGGATAAGCAAAGATACGCAGTATTTT. As protein: CASTPRRISKDTQYF.

The V and J genes are TRBV2 and TRBJ2-7; 8 positions match TRBD1. Unmatched junction bases numbered 13, after V lost 9 bases and J lost 6 bases. There are 14 residues in the CDR3. Germline values: CDR1 SNHLY, CDR2 FYNNEI. CDR3 region: CASVWTGQLAEQYF. CDR3 DNA: TGTGCCAGTGTGTGGACAGGGCAGTTAGCCGAGCAGTACTTC.

This clonotype was counted once. V and J are TRBV11-3 and TRBJ2-4, with 7 positions matching TRBD2. The germline gives CDR1 SGHNT, CDR2 YENEEA. The CDR3 extends over 18 amino acids. The junction had 12 bases not matched to a gene; V was cut back by 1 base and J by 3 bases. CDR3 amino acids: CASSLGMSASGYKNIQYF. The CDR3 DNA reads TGTGCCAGCAGCTTAGGCATGAGTGCTAGCGGATACAAAAACATTCAGTACTTC.

CDR3: CASSQPGTTGTGELFF. The CDR3 DNA follows: TGTGCCAGCAGCCAACCCGGGACTACGGGCACCGGGGAGCTGTTTTTT. The V gene is TRBV4-2, the J gene TRBJ2-2; TRBD2 matches 7 bases. Germline CDR1 is LGHNA and CDR2 is YNFKEQ. This CDR3 region has 16 residues. J was trimmed by 4 bases and V by 2 bases; bases with no gene match: 7.

The chain links TRBV5-1 to TRBJ2-2; TRBD2 matches at 12 bases. Germline V gives CDR1 SGHRS, CDR2 YFSETQ. Trimming removed 1 base from V and 4 bases from J; junction bases left unmatched: 8. The CDR3 extends over 18 amino acids. The CDR3, as DNA: TGCGCCAGCAGCTTGATGACTAGCGGGAGTGGGAGCACCGGGGAGCTGTTTTTT. Protein product: CASSLMTSGSGSTGELFF.

V is TRBV2 and J is TRBJ2-3; 7 positions match TRBD2. V shed 3 bases and J 0 bases; nucleotides not matched to a gene: 6. The CDR3 covers 16 residues. CDR1 is SNHLY and CDR2 is FYNNEI in the germline V gene. The CDR3 is CASSETSWGSTDTQYF. Here the CDR3 DNA reads TGTGCCAGCAGTGAGACTAGCTGGGGGAGCACAGATACGCAGTATTTT.

In this sample, this clonotype turned up many times. The V and J genes are TRBV19 and TRBJ1-4; no clear D. The length of the CDR3 is 15 residues. The V end lost 1 base, the J end lost 2 bases, and 8 bases lay between the germline ends. Germline CDR1 reads LNHDA; CDR2 reads SQIVND (reference sequence). CDR3 nucleotide sequence: TGTGCCAGTAGTATAGGCAGGTTCACTAATGAAAAACTGTTTTTT. It is translated as CASSIGRFTNEKLFF.

The chain is built from TRBV20-1 and TRBJ1-3; 9 nucleotides line up with TRBD1. Germline trimming cut 0 bases from V and 5 bases from J; bases unmatched to any gene: 2. Per germline, CDR1 DFQATT and CDR2 SNEGSKA (reference sequence). CDR3 size: 14 residues. In DNA form, the CDR3 reads TGCAGTGCTAGAGAAGGGACAGGGAGAAACACCATATATTTT. This encodes CSAREGTGRNTIYF.

On this clonotype itself: It differs at one base from a far larger clone, so likely a read error. The rearrangement uses TRBV6-4 and TRBJ2-3; no firm D call. In germline, CDR1 is MRHNA, CDR2 SNTAGT. This CDR3 spans 12 amino acids. The CDR3 is CSSTLDGDTQYF. CDR3 sequence (DNA): TGTTCCAGCACTTTAGACGGAGATACGCAGTATTTT.

By its share, this clonotype is medium-sized. This sequence joins TRBV6-1 and TRBJ1-2, with D possibly matching TRBD1 (6 bases). Per the germline V gene, CDR1 is MNHNS and CDR2 is SASEGT. The V and J ends lost 4 bases and 8 bases respectively, with 14 bases between them. CDR3 length: 13 amino acids. The CDR3 coding sequence is TGTGCCAGCAGTGGGTCAGGGGCGGTAGGCTACACCTTC. This codes for CASSGSGAVGYTF.